These 15 T cell receptor beta chains were all obtained from the same sample, sequenced in a study of cytomegalovirus exposure and HLA in healthy donors. Clones were read by immunoSEQ multiplex PCR, and TCRdb kept only the in-frame ones, dropping some. The sample has tens of thousands of clones, 95% to 98% seen once. The sample comprised PBMCs. These receptors all stem from a man younger than 35 in good health and CMV-seronegative.

The chain links TRBV5-4 to TRBJ2-5; TRBD1 agrees at 9 bases. CDR3 length: 15 amino acids. The J segment lost 6 bases and the V segment lost 6 bases, leaving 12 bases of the junction unmatched. Looked up from germline, CDR1 is SGHNT and CDR2 is YYREEE (reference sequence). The CDR3 region is CASTKGQGREQTQYF. CDR3 coding DNA: TGTGCCAGCACCAAGGGACAGGGTAGGGAACAGACCCAGTACTTC.

CDR3 residues: CASSGPPEGSQPQHF. The CDR3 coding sequence is TGTGCCAGCAGTGGCCCCCCGGAGGGATCCCAGCCCCAGCATTTT. The chain carries TRBV6-1 and TRBJ1-5; D is unclear. The V and J ends lost 4 bases and 7 bases respectively, with 17 bases between them. The CDR3 sequence is 15 residues long. The germline V gene has CDR1 MNHNS and CDR2 SASEGT.

The chain combines TRBV5-1 with TRBJ2-3, with D perhaps TRBD1 (5 bases). Germline V CDR1 and CDR2: SGHRS, YFSETQ. The V gene lost 2 bases and the J gene lost 4 bases, with 8 bases spanning the gap. This CDR3 comprises 13 residues. CDR3: CASSLSRADTQYF. The CDR3 DNA reads as TGCGCCAGCAGCTTATCCAGGGCAGATACGCAGTATTTT.

V usage is TRBV27 and J usage is TRBJ1-1; 11 bases agree with TRBD1. The CDR3 spans 12 residues. Germline-derived CDR1 and CDR2 are MNHEY and SMNVEV (reference sequence). V dropped 7 bases and J dropped 10; count of bases not matched to a gene: 5. Here the CDR3 DNA reads TGTGCCAGCACGGACAGGGGGCTTCCAGCTTTCTTT. Protein sequence: CASTDRGLPAFF.

The chain employs TRBV4-1 and TRBJ1-2; 9 bases fit TRBD1. Germline-derived CDR1 and CDR2 are MGHRA and YSYEKL. Trimming at V came to 0 bases and at J to 2 bases, leaving 10 bases not matched to a gene. The CDR3 has 18 amino acids. The CDR3 protein is CASSQDGAGTGKNYGYTF. In DNA, the CDR3 is TGCGCCAGCAGCCAAGATGGTGCGGGGACAGGGAAAAACTATGGCTACACCTTC.

The genes are TRBV7-3 and TRBJ2-1; no clear D gene. The CDR3 is 15 amino acids. The germline V and J ends were trimmed by 2 bases and 1 base, with 9 bases remaining between them. The germline gives CDR1 SGHTA, CDR2 FQGTGA. The CDR3, as DNA: TGTGCCAGCAGCTTACTTCTAGATTCCTACAATGAGCAGTTCTTC. Protein sequence: CASSLLLDSYNEQFF. The full variable domain, rest sourced from reference TRBV7-3 and TRBJ2-1, is GAGVSQTPSNKVTEKGKYVELRCDPISGHTALYWYRQSLGQGPEFLIYFQGTGAADDSGLPNDRFFAVRPEGSVSTLKIQRTERGDSAVYLCASSLLLDSYNEQFFGPGTRLTVL.

The CDR3 is CASSLGGFSGYTF. The CDR3 DNA follows: TGTGCCAGCAGTCTCGGGGGGTTCTCTGGCTACACCTTC. The chain uses TRBV27 and TRBJ1-2; a possible D gene is TRBD1 (5 bases). This CDR3 comprises 13 residues. The V gene lost 5 bases and the J gene lost 7 bases, with 14 bases spanning the gap. CDR1 is MNHEY, CDR2 SMNVEV, per germline (reference sequence).

This sequence joins TRBV6-6 and TRBJ1-2; 9 positions agree with TRBD1. CDR3 length: 15 amino acids. Losses at the gene ends were 5 bases for V and 5 bases for J; bases not matched to a gene: 9. Germline assignment: CDR1 MNHNY and CDR2 SVGAGI (reference sequence). The CDR3 region is CASSPTTGGSYGYTF. The CDR3 DNA sequence: TGTGCCAGCAGTCCCACGACAGGGGGTAGTTATGGCTACACCTTC.

The rearrangement links TRBV7-8 to TRBJ2-4, with D possibly being TRBD1 (6 bases). The germline gives CDR1 SGHVS, CDR2 FQNEAQ. V lost 4 bases to trimming and J lost 7 bases, with 14 bases between them. The length of the CDR3 is 14 residues. CDR3 sequence reads: CASSSGHGGNIQYF. The CDR3 DNA sequence: TGTGCCAGCAGCTCGGGACACGGTGGGAACATTCAGTACTTC.

Written as DNA, the CDR3 is TGTGCCAGCAGCGTCCGTGGGCCCTATGGCTACACCTTC. It yields the protein CASSVRGPYGYTF. The chain joins TRBV28 to TRBJ1-2; D not certain. Trimming shortened V by 6 bases and J by 4 bases, and 12 bases separated the two germline ends. Germline V gene sequence: CDR1 MDHEN, CDR2 SYDVKM. This CDR3 is built from 13 residues.

V and J are TRBV12-5 and TRBJ2-2; the match to TRBD2 covers 10 bases. After removal of 0 bases from V and 12 bases from J, the junction contained 4 bases not matched to a gene. The CDR3 is 14 residues long. Germline V CDR1 and CDR2: LGHNT, FRNRAP. Here the CDR3 DNA reads TGTGCTAGTGGTTTGGTATCTAGCGGGGGACAGCTGTTTTTT. It yields the protein CASGLVSSGGQLFF.

The chain joins TRBV5-1 to TRBJ2-2, with 11 bases fitting TRBD2. The CDR3 has 16 amino acids. After removal of 4 bases from V and 4 bases from J, the junction contained 6 bases not matched to a gene. The germline CDR1 and CDR2 sequences are SGHRS and YFSETQ. CDR3 DNA: TGCGCCAGCAGCCCCGGGACTAGCGGTCGCACCGGGGAGCTGTTTTTT. Protein product: CASSPGTSGRTGELFF.

The gene calls are TRBV7-2 and TRBJ1-5, with 10 bases fitting TRBD1. The CDR3 covers 15 residues. V gave up 1 base and J gave up 6 bases; unmatched junction bases: 3. The germline V gene encodes CDR1 SGHTA and CDR2 FQGNSA. The CDR3 region is CASSLVGQGFQPQHF. Here the CDR3 DNA reads TGTGCCAGCAGCTTAGTGGGACAGGGGTTTCAGCCCCAGCATTTT.

The J gene is TRBJ1-1, the V gene TRBV7-9; TRBD1 agrees at 10 bases. V lost 4 bases to trimming and J lost 1 base; unmatched junction nucleotides: 3. The germline gives CDR1 SEHNR, CDR2 FQNEAQ (reference sequence). The CDR3 is 15 residues long. The CDR3 loop is CASSSRQGANTEAFF. Here the CDR3 DNA reads TGTGCCAGCAGCTCTCGACAGGGGGCGAACACTGAAGCTTTCTTT.

The chain combines TRBV6-6 with TRBJ1-4; D remains unclear. Germline V CDR1 and CDR2: MNHNY, SVGAGI (reference sequence). Trimming took 5 bases from V and 8 from J, leaving 12 bases between them. The CDR3 loop spans 13 amino acids. CDR3 residues: CASSIPVGEKLFF. The CDR3, as DNA: TGTGCCAGCAGTATTCCCGTCGGGGAAAAACTGTTTTTT.